This T cell receptor (beta chain) was documented in a study of blood T cell repertoires in COVID-19. Across the whole study: Whether acute or convalescent, the COVID-19 samples came from the United States, Italy and Spain. T cells, B-cell-depleted T cells, or PBMCs provided the cDNA or gDNA that served as material.

Germline loops: CDR1 ENHRY, CDR2 SYGVKD. This CDR3 spans 11 amino acids. Trimming removed 2 bases from V and 8 bases from J, with 6 bases in between. Authors' processing steps: Amplifying reference gene primers gave estimates of nucleated cell counts. Data came from immunoSEQ multiplex PCR; TCRdb stores just in-frame clones and leaves some out. Clone size and the V and J calls come from that table; the DNA yielded D and trimming. Of around 290,000 clones listed, around 89% are singletons. The rearrangement links TRBV10-3 to TRBJ1-2; D unclear. The clonotype was recovered from a man aged 35-49 years with acute or convalescent COVID-19. Sequencing was done on a sample of peripheral blood. For the CDR3, the DNA is TGTGCCATCAGTGAGGGTCAGGGCTACACCTTC. Its protein product is CAISEGQGYTF.